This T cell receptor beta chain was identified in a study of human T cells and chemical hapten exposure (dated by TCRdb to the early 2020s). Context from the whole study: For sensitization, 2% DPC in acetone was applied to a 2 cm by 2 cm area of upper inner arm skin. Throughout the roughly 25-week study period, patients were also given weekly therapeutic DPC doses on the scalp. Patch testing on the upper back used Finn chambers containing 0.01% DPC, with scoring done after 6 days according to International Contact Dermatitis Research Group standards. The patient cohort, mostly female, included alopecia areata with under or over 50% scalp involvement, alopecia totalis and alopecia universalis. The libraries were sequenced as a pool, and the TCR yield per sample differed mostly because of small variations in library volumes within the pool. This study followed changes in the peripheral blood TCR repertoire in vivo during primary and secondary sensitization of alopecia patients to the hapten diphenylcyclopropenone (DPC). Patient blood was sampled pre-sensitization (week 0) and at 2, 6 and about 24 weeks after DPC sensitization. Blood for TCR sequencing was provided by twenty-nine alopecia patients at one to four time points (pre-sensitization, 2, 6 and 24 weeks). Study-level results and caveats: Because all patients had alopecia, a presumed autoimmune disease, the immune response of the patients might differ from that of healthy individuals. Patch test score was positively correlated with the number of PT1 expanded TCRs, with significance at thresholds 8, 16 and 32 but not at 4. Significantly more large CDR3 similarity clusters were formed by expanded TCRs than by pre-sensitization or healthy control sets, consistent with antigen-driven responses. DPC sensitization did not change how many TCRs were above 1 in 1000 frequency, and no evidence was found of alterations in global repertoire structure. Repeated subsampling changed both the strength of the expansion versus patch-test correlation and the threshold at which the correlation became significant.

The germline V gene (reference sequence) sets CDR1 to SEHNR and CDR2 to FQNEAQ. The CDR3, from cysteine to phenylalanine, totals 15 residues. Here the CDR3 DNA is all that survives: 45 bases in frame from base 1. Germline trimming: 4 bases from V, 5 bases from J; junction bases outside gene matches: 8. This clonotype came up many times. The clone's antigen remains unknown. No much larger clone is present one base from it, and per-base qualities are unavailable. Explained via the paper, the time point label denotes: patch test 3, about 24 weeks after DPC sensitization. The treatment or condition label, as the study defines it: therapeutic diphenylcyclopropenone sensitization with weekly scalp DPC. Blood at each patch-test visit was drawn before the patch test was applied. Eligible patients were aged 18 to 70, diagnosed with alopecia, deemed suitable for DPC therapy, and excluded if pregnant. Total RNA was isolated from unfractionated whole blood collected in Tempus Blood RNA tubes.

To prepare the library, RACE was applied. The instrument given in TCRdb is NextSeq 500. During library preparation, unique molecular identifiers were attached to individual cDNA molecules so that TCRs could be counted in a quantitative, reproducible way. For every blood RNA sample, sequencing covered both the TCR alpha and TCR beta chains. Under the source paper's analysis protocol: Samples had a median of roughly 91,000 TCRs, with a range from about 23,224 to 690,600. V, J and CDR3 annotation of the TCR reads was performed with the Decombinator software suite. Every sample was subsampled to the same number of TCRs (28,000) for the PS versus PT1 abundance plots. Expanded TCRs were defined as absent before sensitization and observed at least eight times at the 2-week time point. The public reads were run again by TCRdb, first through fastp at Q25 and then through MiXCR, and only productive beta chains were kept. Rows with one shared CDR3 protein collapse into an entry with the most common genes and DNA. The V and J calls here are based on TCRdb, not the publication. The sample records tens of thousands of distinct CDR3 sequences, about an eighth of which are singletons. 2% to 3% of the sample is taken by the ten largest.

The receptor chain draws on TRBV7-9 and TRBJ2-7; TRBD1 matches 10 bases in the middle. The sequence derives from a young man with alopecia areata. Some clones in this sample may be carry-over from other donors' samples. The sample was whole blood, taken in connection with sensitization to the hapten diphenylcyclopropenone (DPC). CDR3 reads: CASSSTGTGDNEQYF. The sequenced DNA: TGTGCCAGCAGCTCAACCGGGACAGGGGACAACGAGCAGTACTTC. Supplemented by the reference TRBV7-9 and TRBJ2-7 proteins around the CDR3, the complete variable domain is DTGVSQNPRHKITKRGQNVTFRCDPISEHNRLYWYRQTLGQGPEFLTYFQNEAQLEKSRLLSDRFSAERPKGSFSTLEIQRTEQGDSAMYLCASSSTGTGDNEQYFGPGTRLTVT.